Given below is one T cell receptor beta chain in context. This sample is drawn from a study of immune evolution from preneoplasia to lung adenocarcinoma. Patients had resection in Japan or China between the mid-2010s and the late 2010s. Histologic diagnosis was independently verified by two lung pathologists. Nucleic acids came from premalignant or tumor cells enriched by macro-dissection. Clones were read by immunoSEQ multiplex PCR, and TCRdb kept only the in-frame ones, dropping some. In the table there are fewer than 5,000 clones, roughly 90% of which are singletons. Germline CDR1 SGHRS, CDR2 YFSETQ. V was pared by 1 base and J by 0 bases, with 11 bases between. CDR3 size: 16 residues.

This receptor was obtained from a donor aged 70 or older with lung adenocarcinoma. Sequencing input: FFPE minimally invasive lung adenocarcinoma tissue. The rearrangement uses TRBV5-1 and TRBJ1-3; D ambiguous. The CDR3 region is CASSLSSFSSGNTIYF. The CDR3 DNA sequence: TGCGCCAGCAGCTTGAGCTCCTTTTCCTCTGGAAACACCATATATTTT.